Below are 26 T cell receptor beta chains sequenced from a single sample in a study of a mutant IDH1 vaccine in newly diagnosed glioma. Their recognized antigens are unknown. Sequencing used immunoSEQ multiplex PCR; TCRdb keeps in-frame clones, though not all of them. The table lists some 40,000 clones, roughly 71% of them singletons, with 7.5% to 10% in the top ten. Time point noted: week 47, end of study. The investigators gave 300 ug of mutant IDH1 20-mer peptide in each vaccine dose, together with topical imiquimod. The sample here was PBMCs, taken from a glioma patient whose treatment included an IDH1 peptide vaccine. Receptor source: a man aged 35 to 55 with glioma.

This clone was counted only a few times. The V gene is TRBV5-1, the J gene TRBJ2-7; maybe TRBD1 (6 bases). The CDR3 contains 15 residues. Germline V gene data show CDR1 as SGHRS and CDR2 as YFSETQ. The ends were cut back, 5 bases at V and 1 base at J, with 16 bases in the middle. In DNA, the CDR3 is TGCGCCAGCAGGGGGGCGGGCCTCCTTTCCTACGAGCAGTACTTC. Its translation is CASRGAGLLSYEQYF.

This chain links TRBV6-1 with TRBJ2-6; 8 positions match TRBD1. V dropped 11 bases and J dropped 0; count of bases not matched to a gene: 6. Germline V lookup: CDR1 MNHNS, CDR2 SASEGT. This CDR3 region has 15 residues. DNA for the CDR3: TGTGCCCTGACAGGGGCTATCTCTGGGGCCAACGTCCTGACTTTC. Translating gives CALTGAISGANVLTF.

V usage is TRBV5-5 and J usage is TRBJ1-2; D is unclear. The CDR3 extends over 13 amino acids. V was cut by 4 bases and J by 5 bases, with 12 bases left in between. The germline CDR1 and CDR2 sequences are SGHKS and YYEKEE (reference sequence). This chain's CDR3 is CASSPPWLYGYTF. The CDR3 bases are TGTGCCAGCAGCCCGCCGTGGTTATATGGCTACACCTTC.

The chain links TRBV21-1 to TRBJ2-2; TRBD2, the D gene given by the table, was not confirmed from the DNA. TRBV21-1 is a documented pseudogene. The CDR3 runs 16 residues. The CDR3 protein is CASSPLGGRVTGELFF. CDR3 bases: TGTGCCAGCAGCCCCTTGGGGGGGCGAGTGACCGGGGAGCTGTTTTTT.

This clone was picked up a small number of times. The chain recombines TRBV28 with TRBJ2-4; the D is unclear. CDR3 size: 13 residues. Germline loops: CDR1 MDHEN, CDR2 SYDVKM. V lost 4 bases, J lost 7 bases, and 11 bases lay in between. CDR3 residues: CASSSGRQNIQYF. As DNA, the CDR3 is TGTGCCAGCAGTTCCGGGCGGCAGAACATTCAGTACTTC.

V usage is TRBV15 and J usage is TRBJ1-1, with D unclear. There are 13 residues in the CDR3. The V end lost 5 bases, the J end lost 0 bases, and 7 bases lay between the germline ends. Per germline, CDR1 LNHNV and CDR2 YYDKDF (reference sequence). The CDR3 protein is CATSAGLNTEAFF. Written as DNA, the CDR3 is TGTGCCACCAGCGCGGGTCTGAACACTGAAGCTTTCTTT.

This chain's CDR3 is CASSFALAASYNEQFF. DNA for the CDR3: TGTGCCAGCAGTTTCGCCCTAGCGGCCTCCTACAATGAGCAGTTCTTC. The chain uses TRBV6-6 and TRBJ2-1, with 7 bases fitting TRBD2. The germline CDR1 and CDR2 sequences are MNHNY and SVGAGI (reference sequence). This CDR3 has 16 residues. V shed 4 bases and J 0 bases; nucleotides not matched to a gene: 6.

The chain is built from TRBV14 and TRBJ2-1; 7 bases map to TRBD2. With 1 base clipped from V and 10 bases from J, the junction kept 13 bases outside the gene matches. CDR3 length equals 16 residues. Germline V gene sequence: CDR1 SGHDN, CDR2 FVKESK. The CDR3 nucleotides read TGTGCCAGCAGCCAAGTTTACGGGGAGGGAGGGGAGGAGCAGTTCTTC. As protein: CASSQVYGEGGEEQFF. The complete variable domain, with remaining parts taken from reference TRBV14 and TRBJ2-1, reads EAGVTQFPSHSVIEKGQTVTLRCDPISGHDNLYWYRRVMGKEIKFLLHFVKESKQDESGMPNNRFLAERTGGTYSTLKVQPAELEDSGVYFCASSQVYGEGGEEQFFGPGTRLTVL.

The CDR3 is CAISGWTSGSVADTQYF. CDR3 DNA sequence: TGTGCCATCAGTGGGTGGACTAGCGGGAGTGTCGCAGATACGCAGTATTTT. The chain recombines TRBV10-3 with TRBJ2-3; 13 bases map to TRBD2. Germline-derived CDR1 and CDR2 are ENHRY and SYGVKD. CDR3 length: 17 amino acids. V lost 4 bases to trimming and J lost 4 bases; unmatched junction nucleotides: 8.

As DNA, the CDR3 is TGTGCCAGCACCCTCCGAGCGGGAGGGCCGTACGAGCAGTACTTC. This gives the protein CASTLRAGGPYEQYF. The chain is built from TRBV27 and TRBJ2-7; 10 bases map to TRBD2. V lost 7 bases, J lost 4 bases, and 10 bases stayed unmatched. CDR3 length equals 15 residues. Germline CDR1 reads MNHEY; CDR2 reads SMNVEV (reference sequence).

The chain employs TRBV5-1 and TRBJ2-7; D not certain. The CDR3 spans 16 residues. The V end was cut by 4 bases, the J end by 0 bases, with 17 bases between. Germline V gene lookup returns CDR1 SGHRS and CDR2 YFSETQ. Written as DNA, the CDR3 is TGCGCCAGCAGCGTAAACCCCCTTGAGTTCTCCTACGAGCAGTACTTC. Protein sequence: CASSVNPLEFSYEQYF.

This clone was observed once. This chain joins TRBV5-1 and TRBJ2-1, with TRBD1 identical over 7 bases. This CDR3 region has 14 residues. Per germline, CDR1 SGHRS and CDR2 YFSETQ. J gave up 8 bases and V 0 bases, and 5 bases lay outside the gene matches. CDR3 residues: CASSLDRGVHEQFF. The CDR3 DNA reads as TGCGCCAGCAGCTTGGACAGGGGCGTACATGAGCAGTTCTTC.

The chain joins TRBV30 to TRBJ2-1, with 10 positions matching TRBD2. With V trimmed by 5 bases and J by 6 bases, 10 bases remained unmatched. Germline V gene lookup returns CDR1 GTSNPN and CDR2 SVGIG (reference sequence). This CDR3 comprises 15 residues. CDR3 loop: CAWDPLAGESNEQFF. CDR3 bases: TGTGCCTGGGATCCTCTAGCGGGAGAATCCAATGAGCAGTTCTTC.

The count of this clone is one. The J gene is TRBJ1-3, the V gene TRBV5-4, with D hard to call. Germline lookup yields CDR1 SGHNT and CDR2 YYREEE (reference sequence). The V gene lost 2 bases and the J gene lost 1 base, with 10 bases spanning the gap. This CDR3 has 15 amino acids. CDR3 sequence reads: CASSFFNPSGNTIYF. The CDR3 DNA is TGTGCCAGCAGCTTCTTCAACCCATCTGGAAACACCATATATTTT.

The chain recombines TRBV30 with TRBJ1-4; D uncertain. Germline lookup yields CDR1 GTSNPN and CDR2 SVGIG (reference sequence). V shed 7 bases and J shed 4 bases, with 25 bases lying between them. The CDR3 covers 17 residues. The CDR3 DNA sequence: TGTGCCTCACGCCTCGGAGCCTCAGCCTGGGATAATGAAAAACTGTTTTTT. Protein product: CASRLGASAWDNEKLFF.

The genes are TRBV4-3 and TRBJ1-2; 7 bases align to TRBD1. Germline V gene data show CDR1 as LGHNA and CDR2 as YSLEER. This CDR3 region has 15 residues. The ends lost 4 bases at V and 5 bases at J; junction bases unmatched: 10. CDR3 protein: CASSPSVQGTYGYTF. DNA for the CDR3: TGCGCCAGCAGCCCGTCCGTACAGGGGACGTATGGCTACACCTTC.

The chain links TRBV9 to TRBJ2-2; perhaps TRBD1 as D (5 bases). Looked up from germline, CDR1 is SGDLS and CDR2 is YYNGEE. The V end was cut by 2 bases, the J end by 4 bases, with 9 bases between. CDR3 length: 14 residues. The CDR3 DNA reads TGTGCCAGCAGCGTTGGGGCGACCACCGGGGAGCTGTTTTTT. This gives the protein CASSVGATTGELFF.

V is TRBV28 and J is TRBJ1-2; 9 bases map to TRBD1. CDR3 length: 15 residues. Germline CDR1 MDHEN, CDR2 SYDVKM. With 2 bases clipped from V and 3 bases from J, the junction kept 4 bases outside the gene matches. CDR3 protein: CASSLGTGRYYGYTF. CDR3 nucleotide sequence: TGTGCCAGCAGTTTAGGGACAGGGAGATACTATGGCTACACCTTC.

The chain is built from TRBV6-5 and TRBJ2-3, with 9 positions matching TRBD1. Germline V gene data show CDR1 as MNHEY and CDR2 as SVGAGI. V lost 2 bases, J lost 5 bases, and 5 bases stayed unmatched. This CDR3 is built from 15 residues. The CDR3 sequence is CASSYRGQGGDTQYF. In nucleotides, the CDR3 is TGTGCCAGCAGTTACCGGGGACAGGGAGGAGATACGCAGTATTTT.

CDR3 nucleotide sequence: TGTGCCAGCAGTTTACGCGCAGGGGGCACTGAAGCTTTCTTT. Its protein product is CASSLRAGGTEAFF. The chain uses TRBV27 and TRBJ1-1; 7 bases map to TRBD1. The CDR3 extends over 14 amino acids. CDR1 and CDR2 from the germline V gene are MNHEY and SMNVEV (reference sequence). V shed 2 bases and J 4 bases; nucleotides not matched to a gene: 4.

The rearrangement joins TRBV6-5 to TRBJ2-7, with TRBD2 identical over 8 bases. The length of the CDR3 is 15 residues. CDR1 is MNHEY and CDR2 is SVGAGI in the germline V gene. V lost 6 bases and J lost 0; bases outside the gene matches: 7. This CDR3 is CASSSGGGASYEQYF. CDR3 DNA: TGTGCCAGCAGCAGCGGGGGCGGGGCCTCCTACGAGCAGTACTTC.

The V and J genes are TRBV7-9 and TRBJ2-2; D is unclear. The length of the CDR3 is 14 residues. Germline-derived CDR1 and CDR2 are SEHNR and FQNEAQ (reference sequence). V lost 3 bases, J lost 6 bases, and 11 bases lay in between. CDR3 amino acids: CASSFRSYAGELFF. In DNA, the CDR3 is TGTGCCAGCAGCTTTAGGTCCTACGCCGGGGAGCTGTTTTTT.

The CDR3 loop is CASIINRRAFF. CDR3 nucleotides: TGTGCCAGCATTATCAACCGAAGGGCTTTCTTT. The rearrangement joins TRBV28 to TRBJ1-1; D is ambiguous. The CDR3 loop spans 11 amino acids. Germline lookup yields CDR1 MDHEN and CDR2 SYDVKM. V lost 7 bases and J lost 11, with 14 bases in between.

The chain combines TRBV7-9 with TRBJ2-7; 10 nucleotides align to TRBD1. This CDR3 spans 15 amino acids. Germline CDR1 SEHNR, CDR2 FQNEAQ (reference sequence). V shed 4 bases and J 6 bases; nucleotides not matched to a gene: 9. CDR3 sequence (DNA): TGTGCCAGCAGCTCCTCGGGGACAGGGGTCGGCGAGCAGTACGTC. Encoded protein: CASSSSGTGVGEQYV.

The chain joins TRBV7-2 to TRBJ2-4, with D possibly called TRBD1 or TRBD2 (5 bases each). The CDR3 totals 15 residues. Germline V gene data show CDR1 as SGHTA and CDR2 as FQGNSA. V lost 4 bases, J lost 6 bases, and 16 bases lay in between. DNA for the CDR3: TGTGCCAGCAGCTGGTTGGGGGAGAGAGGAAACATTCAGTACTTC. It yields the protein CASSWLGERGNIQYF.

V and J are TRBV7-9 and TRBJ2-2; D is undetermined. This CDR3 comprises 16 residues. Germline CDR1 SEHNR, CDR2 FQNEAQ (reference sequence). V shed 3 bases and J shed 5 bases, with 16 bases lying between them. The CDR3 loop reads CASSFQNLISTGELFF. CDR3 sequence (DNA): TGTGCCAGCAGCTTCCAGAACCTCATATCGACCGGGGAGCTGTTTTTT.